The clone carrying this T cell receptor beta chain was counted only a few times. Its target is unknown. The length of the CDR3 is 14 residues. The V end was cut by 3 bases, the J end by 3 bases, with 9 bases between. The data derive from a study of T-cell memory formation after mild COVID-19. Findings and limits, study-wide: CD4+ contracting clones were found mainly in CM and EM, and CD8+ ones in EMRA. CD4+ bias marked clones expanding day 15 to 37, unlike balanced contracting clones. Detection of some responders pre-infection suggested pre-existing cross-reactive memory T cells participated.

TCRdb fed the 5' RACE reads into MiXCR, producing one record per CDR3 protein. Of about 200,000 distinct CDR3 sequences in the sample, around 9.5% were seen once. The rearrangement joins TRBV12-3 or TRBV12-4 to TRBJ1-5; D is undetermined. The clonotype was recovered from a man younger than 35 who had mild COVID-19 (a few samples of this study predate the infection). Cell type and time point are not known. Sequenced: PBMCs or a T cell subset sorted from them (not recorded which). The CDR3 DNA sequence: TGTGCCAGCAGTTTGTATAGTCACAATCAGCCCCAGCATTTT. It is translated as CASSLYSHNQPQHF.